Ten or more counts support the clone carrying this TCR beta chain. The data were taken from a study of T cells after yellow fever vaccination. Study overall: SMART-Seq v4 Ultra Low Input served to prepare low-cell-number fractions.

General observations from the study: The study noted that FACS-sorted repertoires could contain abundant clonotypes contaminating from the bulk population. Most primary-vaccination clones recurred post-booster (around 95% CD4, over 70% CD8).

The TCR cDNA carried a universal primer site and UMIs from 5'RACE template switching. TCRdb reprocessed the 5' RACE reads via MiXCR and lists one record per CDR3 protein. This sample has fewer than 100,000 distinct CDR3 sequences, with almost 9% found just once. CDR1 is MGHRA and CDR2 is YSYEKL in the germline V gene. V dropped 8 bases and J dropped 4 bases, with 8 bases sitting between them. The CDR3 is 11 residues long. The sequenced sample was CD8+ T cells not binding an NS4B(214-222) dextramer, sorted from PBMCs, obtained less than 16 days after the first yellow fever vaccination. The clonotype comes from a young man who received the YFV17D yellow fever vaccine. This chain joins TRBV4-1 and TRBJ1-1; D is uncertain. CDR3 residues: CASGEGTEAFF. The CDR3 nucleotides read TGCGCCAGCGGGGAGGGCACTGAAGCTTTCTTT.